The rows below give T cell receptor beta chains drawn from one sample of a study of blood T cell repertoires in COVID-19. The method was immunoSEQ multiplex PCR; TCRdb's version includes in-frame clones alone and lacks a portion of them. This table has 95,000 to 110,000 clones, roughly 85% appearing once. Sequenced material: peripheral blood. Receptors originate from a man aged 50-60 years in a cohort sampled during active COVID-19. Each CDR3 is given with its conserved first and last residue. Size is stated for part of the rows, as once, few or many counts, or as a class when the clone is expanded.

TRBV5-1 | NA | CASSLGGGAYNEQFF
TRBV5-4 | NA | CASSPGQGRGTDTQYF
TRBV29-1 | NA | CSVRTSGGTDTQYF
TRBV4-2 | NA | CASSAEFKNIQYF
TRBV23-1 | NA | CASSQFCPAGGQETQYF
TRBV7-8 | NA | CASSQSGAGNTIYF
TRBV4-2 | NA | CASSQEWDINGYTF
TRBV7-2 | NA | CASSALSTGELFF
TRBV2 | NA | CASSSGTGNSYGYTF
TRBV11-2 | NA | CASSHRGPEETQYF
TRBV7-8 | NA | CASSYRSGGINTGELFF
TRBV11-2 | NA | CASSLAGGENTGELFF
TRBV5-1 | NA | CASSLAGGQNIQYF
TRBV28 | NA | CASSPGNEKLFF
TRBV2 | NA | CASSDWTGGLDEQFF
TRBV3-1/TRBV3-2 | NA | CASSQPGLPYGYTF
TRBV10-1 | few | CASSESAGGSTGELFF
TRBV6-5 | NA | CASNPRDYGYTF
TRBV5-6 | NA | CASSLAGNTEAFF
TRBV12-5 | NA | CASGSYRTGELFF